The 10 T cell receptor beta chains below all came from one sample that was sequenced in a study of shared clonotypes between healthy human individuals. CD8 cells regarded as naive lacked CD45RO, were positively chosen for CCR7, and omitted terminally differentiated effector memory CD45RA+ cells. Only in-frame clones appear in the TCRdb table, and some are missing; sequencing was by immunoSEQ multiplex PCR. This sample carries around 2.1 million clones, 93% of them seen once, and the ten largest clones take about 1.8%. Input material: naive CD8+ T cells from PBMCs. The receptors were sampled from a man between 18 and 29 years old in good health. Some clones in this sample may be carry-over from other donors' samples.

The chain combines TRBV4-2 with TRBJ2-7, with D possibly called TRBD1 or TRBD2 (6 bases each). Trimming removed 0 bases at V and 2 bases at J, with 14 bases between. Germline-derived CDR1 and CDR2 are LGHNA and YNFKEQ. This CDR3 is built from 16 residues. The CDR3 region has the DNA TGTGCCAGCAGCCAAGATCTCGGGGGCGAGACCTACGAGCAGTACTTC. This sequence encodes CASSQDLGGETYEQYF.

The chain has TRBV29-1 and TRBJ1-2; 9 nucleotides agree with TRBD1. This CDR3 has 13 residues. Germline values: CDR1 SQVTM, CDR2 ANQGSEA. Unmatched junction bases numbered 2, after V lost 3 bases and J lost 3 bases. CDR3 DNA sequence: TGCAGCGTTGAGGACAGGGGTGACTATGGCTACACCTTC. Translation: CSVEDRGDYGYTF.

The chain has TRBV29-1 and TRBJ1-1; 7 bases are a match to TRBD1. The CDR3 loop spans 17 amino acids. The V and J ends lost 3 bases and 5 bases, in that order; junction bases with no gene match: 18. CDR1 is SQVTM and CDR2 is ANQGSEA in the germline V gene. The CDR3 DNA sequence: TGCAGCGTTGACCCCCTTTCGACAGGGTATCTTTATACTGAAGCTTTCTTT. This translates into CSVDPLSTGYLYTEAFF.

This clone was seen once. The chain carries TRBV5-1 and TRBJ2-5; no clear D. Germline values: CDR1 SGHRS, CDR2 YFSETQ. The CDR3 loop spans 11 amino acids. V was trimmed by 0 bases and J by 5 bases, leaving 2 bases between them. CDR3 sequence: CASSLAETQYF. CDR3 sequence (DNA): TGCGCCAGCAGCTTGGCTGAGACCCAGTACTTC. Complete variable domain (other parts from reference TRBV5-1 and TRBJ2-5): KAGVTQTPRYLIKTRGQQVTLSCSPISGHRSVSWYQQTPGQGLQFLFEYFSETQRNKGNFPGRFSGRQFSNSRSEMNVSTLELGDSALYLCASSLAETQYFGPGTRLLVL.

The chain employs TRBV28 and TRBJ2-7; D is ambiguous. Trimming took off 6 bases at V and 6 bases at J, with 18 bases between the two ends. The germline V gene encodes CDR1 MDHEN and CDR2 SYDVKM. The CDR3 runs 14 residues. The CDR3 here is CASSLRAAWGEQYF. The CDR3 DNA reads TGTGCCAGCAGCCTCCGGGCTGCCTGGGGCGAGCAGTACTTC.

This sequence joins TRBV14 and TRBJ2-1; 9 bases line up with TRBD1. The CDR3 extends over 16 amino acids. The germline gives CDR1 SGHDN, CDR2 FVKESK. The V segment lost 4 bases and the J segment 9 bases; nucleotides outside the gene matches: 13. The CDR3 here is CASSPRTGVMRAEQFF. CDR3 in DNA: TGTGCCAGCAGCCCACGGACAGGGGTGATGCGGGCTGAGCAGTTCTTC.

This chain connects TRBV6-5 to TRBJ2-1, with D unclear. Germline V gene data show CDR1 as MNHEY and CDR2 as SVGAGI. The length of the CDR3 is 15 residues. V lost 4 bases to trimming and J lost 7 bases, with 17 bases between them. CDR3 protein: CASSWVLSASNEQFF. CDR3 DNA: TGTGCCAGCAGTTGGGTGCTGAGCGCTAGTAATGAGCAGTTCTTC.

CDR3 in DNA: TGTGCCAGTAGTATGATGCCGCTGAGCAATCAGCCCCAGCATTTT. This encodes CASSMMPLSNQPQHF. V and J are TRBV19 and TRBJ1-5; D uncertain. The V end was cut by 3 bases, the J end by 1 base, with 10 bases between. The CDR3 covers 15 residues. Germline-derived CDR1 and CDR2 are LNHDA and SQIVND (reference sequence).

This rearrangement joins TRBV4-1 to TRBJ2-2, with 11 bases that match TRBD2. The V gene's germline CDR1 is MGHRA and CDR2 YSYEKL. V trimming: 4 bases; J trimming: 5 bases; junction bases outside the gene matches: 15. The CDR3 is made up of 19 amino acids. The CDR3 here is CASSLPAGVAGGLTGELFF. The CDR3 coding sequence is TGCGCCAGCAGCCTCCCCGCAGGGGTAGCGGGAGGGCTAACCGGGGAGCTGTTTTTT.

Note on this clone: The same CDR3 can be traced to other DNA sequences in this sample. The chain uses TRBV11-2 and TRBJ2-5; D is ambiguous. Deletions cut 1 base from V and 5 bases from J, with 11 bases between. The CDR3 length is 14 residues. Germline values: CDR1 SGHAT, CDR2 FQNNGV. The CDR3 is CASSLVGRQETQYF. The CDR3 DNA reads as TGTGCCAGCAGCTTAGTTGGCCGCCAGGAGACCCAGTACTTC.